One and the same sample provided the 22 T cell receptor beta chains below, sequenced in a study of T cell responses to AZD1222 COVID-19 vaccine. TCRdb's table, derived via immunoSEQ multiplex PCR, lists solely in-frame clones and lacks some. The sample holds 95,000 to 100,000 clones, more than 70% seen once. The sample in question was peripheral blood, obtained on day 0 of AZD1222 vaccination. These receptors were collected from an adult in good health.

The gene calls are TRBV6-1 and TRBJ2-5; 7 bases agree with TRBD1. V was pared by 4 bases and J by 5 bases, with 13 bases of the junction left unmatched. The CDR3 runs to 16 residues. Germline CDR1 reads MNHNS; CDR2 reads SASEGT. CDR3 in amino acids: CASSGADRVTVETQYF. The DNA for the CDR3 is TGTGCCAGCAGTGGTGCCGACAGGGTCACTGTGGAGACCCAGTACTTC.

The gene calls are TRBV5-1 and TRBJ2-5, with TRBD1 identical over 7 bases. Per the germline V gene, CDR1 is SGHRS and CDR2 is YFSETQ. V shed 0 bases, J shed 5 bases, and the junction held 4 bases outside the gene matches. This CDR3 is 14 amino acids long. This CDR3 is CASSLDTGVETQYF. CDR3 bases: TGCGCCAGCAGCTTGGATACAGGGGTGGAGACCCAGTACTTC.

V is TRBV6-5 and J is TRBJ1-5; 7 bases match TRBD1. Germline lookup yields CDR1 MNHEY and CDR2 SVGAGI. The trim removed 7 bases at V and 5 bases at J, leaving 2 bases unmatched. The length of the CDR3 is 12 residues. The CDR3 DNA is TGTGCCAGCAAACAGGGGCATCAGCCCCAGCATTTT. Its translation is CASKQGHQPQHF.

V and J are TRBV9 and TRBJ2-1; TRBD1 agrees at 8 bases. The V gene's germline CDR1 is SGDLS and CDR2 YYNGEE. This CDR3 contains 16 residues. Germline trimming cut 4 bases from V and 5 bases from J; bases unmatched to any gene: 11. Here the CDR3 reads CASSTSTGASNNEQFF. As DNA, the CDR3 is TGTGCCAGCAGCACCTCGACAGGGGCGTCGAACAATGAGCAGTTCTTC.

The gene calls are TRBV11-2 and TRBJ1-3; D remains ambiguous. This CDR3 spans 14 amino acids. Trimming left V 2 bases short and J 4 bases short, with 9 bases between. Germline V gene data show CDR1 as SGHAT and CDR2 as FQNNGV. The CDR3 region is CASSLRERGNTIYF. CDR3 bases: TGTGCCAGCAGCTTAAGAGAGCGAGGAAACACCATATATTTT.

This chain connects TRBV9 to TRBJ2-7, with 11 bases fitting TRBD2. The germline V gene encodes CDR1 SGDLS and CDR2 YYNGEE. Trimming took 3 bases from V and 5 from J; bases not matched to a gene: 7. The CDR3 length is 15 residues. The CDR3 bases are TGTGCCAGCAGCGCTTTACTAGCGGGAGTAGACGAGCAGTACTTC. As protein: CASSALLAGVDEQYF.

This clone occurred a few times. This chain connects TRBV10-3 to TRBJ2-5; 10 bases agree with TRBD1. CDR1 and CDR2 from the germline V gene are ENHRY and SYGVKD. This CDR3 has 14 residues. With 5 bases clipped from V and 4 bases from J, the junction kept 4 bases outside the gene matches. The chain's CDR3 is CAISRGQGLETQYF. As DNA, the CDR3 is TGTGCCATCAGTAGGGGACAGGGGCTAGAGACCCAGTACTTC.

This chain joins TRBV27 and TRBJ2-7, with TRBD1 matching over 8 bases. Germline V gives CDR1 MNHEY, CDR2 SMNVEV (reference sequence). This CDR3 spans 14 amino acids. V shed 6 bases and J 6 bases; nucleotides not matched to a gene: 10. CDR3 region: CASRAGGAHGEQYF. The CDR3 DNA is TGTGCCAGCAGGGCAGGGGGCGCTCATGGCGAGCAGTACTTC.

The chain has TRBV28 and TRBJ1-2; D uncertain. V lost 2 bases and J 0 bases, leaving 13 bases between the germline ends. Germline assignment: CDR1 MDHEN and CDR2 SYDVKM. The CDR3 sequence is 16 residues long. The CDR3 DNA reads TGTGCCAGCAGTTTAGTTGCCAGATGGACTAACTATGGCTACACCTTC. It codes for CASSLVARWTNYGYTF.

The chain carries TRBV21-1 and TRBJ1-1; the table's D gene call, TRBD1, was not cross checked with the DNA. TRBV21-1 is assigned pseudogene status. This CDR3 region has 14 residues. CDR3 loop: CASSKGAGNTEAFF. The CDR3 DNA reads TGTGCCAGCAGCAAAGGGGCAGGGAACACTGAAGCTTTCTTT.

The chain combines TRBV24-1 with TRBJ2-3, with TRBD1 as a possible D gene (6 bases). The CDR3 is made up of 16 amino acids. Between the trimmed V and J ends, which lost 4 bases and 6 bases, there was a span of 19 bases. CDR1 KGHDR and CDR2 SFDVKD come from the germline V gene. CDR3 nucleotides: TGTGCCACCAGTGACCGGAGACAGGCCCAAGGGGATACGCAGTATTTT. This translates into CATSDRRQAQGDTQYF.

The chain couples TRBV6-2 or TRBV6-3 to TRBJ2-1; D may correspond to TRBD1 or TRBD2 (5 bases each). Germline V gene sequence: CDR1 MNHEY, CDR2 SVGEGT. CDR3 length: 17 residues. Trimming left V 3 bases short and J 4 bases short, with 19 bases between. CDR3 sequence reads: CASSYPRGQQEYNEQFF. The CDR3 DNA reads TGTGCCAGCAGTTATCCCCGCGGGCAACAGGAGTACAATGAGCAGTTCTTC.

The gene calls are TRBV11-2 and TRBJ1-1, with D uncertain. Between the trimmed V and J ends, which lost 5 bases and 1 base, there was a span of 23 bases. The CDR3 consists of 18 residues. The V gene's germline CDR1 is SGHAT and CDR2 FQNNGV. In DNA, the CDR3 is TGTGCCAGCAGCCCACCGAGGAACTGGGGAAAGGGGAACACTGAAGCTTTCTTT. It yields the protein CASSPPRNWGKGNTEAFF.

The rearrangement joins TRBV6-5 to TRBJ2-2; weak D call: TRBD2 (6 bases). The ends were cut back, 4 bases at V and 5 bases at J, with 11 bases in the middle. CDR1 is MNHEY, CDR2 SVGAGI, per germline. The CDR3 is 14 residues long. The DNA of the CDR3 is TGTGCCAGCAGTTGGCGGAGGGTAACCGGGGAGCTGTTTTTT. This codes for CASSWRRVTGELFF.

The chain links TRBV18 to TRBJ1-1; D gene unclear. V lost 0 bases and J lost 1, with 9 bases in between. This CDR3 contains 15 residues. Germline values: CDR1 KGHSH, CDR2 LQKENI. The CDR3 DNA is TGTGCCAGCTCACCACCGTCCCAGCAGAACACTGAAGCTTTCTTT. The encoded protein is CASSPPSQQNTEAFF.

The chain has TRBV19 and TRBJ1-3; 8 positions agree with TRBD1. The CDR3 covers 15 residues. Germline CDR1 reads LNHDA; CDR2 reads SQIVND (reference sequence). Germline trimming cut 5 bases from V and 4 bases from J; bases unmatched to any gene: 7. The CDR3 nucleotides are TGTGCCAGTAGTGCAAGACAGGGGCAAGGAAACACCATATATTTT. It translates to CASSARQGQGNTIYF.

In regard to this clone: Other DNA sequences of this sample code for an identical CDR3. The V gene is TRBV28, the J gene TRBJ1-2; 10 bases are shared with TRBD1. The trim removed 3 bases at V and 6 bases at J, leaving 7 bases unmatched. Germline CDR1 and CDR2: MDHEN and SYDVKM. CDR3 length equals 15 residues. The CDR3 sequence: CASSFPAGTGDGYTF. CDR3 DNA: TGTGCCAGCAGTTTCCCAGCCGGGACAGGGGATGGCTACACCTTC.

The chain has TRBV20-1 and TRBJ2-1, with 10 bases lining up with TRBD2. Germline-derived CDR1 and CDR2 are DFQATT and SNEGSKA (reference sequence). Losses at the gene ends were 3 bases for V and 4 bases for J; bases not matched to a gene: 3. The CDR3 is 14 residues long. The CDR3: CSASASGGYNEQFF. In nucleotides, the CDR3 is TGCAGTGCTAGTGCTAGCGGGGGTTACAATGAGCAGTTCTTC.

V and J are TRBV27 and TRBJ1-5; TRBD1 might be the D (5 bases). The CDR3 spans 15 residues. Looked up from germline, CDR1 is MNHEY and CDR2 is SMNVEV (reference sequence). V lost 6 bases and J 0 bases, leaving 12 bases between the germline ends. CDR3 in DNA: TGTGCCAGCAGAGTCGGACAAGATAGCAATCAGCCCCAGCATTTT. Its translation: CASRVGQDSNQPQHF.

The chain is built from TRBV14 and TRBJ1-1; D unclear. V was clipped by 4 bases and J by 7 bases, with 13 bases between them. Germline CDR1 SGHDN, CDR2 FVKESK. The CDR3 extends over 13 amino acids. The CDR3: CASSPAGYGEAFF. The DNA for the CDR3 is TGTGCCAGCAGCCCCGCCGGTTATGGTGAAGCTTTCTTT. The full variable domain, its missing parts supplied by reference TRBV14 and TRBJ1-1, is EAGVTQFPSHSVIEKGQTVTLRCDPISGHDNLYWYRRVMGKEIKFLLHFVKESKQDESGMPNNRFLAERTGGTYSTLKVQPAELEDSGVYFCASSPAGYGEAFFGQGTRLTVV.

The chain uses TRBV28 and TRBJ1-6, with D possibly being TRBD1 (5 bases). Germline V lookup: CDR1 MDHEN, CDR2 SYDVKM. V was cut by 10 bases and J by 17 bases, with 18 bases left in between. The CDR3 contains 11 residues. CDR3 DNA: TGTGCCACCGAAACAGGCCACGTCTTCCACTTT. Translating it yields CATETGHVFHF.

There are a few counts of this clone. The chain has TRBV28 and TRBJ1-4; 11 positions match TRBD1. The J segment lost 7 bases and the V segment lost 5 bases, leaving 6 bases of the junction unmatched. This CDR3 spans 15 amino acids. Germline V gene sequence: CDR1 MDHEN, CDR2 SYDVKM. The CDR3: CASSTGQGAGEKLFF. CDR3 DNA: TGTGCCAGCAGTACTGGACAGGGGGCGGGTGAAAAACTGTTTTTT.